A selection of T cell receptor beta chains follows, all from one sample in a study of blood T cell repertoires in COVID-19. The method was immunoSEQ multiplex PCR; TCRdb's version includes in-frame clones alone and lacks a portion of them. The top ten hold about 4% of the sample, which has just over 250,000 clones, around 90% seen once. Sequencing input: peripheral blood. The receptors stem from a man in his 60s who had recovered from COVID-19. The CDR3 runs from the conserved cysteine through the conserved F or W. D genes are given only for firm matches. Clone size is given for some rows only: seen once, a few or many times, or a class if the clone is expanded.

cdr3_nt: TGTGCCAGCAGCTTGGCATCGGCAGGGGATTCACCCCTCCACTTT
cdr3_aa: CASSLASAGDSPLHF
v_call: TRBV5-4
d_call: .
cdr3_length: 15
j_call: TRBJ1-6
clone_size: .

cdr3_nt: TGTGCCAGCAGCCAAGATCCAGGGACTCAGGCTGAAGCTTTCTTT
cdr3_aa: CASSQDPGTQAEAFF
v_call: TRBV3-1/TRBV3-2
d_call: .
cdr3_length: 15
j_call: TRBJ1-1
clone_size: .

cdr3_nt: TGCGCCAGCAGCTTGGCCAGCGGCACAGATACGCAGTATTTT
cdr3_aa: CASSLASGTDTQYF
v_call: TRBV5-1
d_call: .
cdr3_length: 14
j_call: TRBJ2-3
clone_size: .

cdr3_nt: TGTGCCAGTAGTATCCAGATTTCTCAAGAGACCCAGTACTTC
cdr3_aa: CASSIQISQETQYF
v_call: TRBV19
d_call: .
cdr3_length: 14
j_call: TRBJ2-5
clone_size: .

cdr3_nt: TGCGCCAGCAGGCCTACCTCCCAGGGGGCGGGTAATTCACCCCTCCACTTT
cdr3_aa: CASRPTSQGAGNSPLHF
v_call: TRBV5-1
d_call: TRBD1
cdr3_length: 17
j_call: TRBJ1-6
clone_size: few

cdr3_nt: TGTGCCAGCAGCCCCAGGGAGGTGGAAGAGACCCAGTACTTC
cdr3_aa: CASSPREVEETQYF
v_call: TRBV5-4
d_call: .
cdr3_length: 14
j_call: TRBJ2-5
clone_size: .

cdr3_nt: TGTGCCAGCAGCTTGGGAGGCAGCTCCTACGAGCAGTACTTC
cdr3_aa: CASSLGGSSYEQYF
v_call: TRBV5-5
d_call: .
cdr3_length: 14
j_call: TRBJ2-7
clone_size: .

cdr3_nt: TGTGCCAGCAGCGTCACAGGTCACCAAGAGACCCAGTACTTC
cdr3_aa: CASSVTGHQETQYF
v_call: TRBV9
d_call: .
cdr3_length: 14
j_call: TRBJ2-5
clone_size: .

cdr3_nt: TGCGCCAGCAGCTTGGATGGACAAAACTATGGCTACACCTTC
cdr3_aa: CASSLDGQNYGYTF
v_call: TRBV5-1
d_call: .
cdr3_length: 14
j_call: TRBJ1-2
clone_size: .

cdr3_nt: TGTGCCAGCAGCTTAATAAGGCCAGGTCTACCATCTGGGGCCAACGTCCTGACTTTC
cdr3_aa: CASSLIRPGLPSGANVLTF
v_call: TRBV7-3
d_call: .
cdr3_length: 19
j_call: TRBJ2-6
clone_size: .

cdr3_nt: TGTGCCAGCAGCTCACGGGGGATGAGGGGGCTGACCTACAATGAGCAGTTCTTC
cdr3_aa: CASSSRGMRGLTYNEQFF
v_call: TRBV7-2
d_call: .
cdr3_length: 18
j_call: TRBJ2-1
clone_size: .

cdr3_nt: TGTGCCAGCACCCCAGTAGGGGGCCGCGAGCAGTACTTC
cdr3_aa: CASTPVGGREQYF
v_call: TRBV27
d_call: TRBD1
cdr3_length: 13
j_call: TRBJ2-7
clone_size: .

cdr3_nt: TGTGCCAGCAGCTCCCGTGAGGACTATGGCTACACCTTC
cdr3_aa: CASSSREDYGYTF
v_call: TRBV12-3/TRBV12-4
d_call: .
cdr3_length: 13
j_call: TRBJ1-2
clone_size: .

cdr3_nt: TGTGCCAGCTCGCTAAGGCTTGACTGGGTGGATGGCTACACCTTC
cdr3_aa: CASSLRLDWVDGYTF
v_call: TRBV18
d_call: .
cdr3_length: 15
j_call: TRBJ1-2
clone_size: .

cdr3_nt: TGTGCCACCAGCCAGCTTGGGGGGGGGCCCGGGGAGCTGTTTTTT
cdr3_aa: CATSQLGGGPGELFF
v_call: TRBV15
d_call: .
cdr3_length: 15
j_call: TRBJ2-2
clone_size: .

cdr3_nt: TGTGCCAGCAGCTTAGCCGGGGGTGGAAGATCCAATGAGCAGTTCTTC
cdr3_aa: CASSLAGGGRSNEQFF
v_call: TRBV7-6
d_call: .
cdr3_length: 16
j_call: TRBJ2-1
clone_size: .

cdr3_nt: TGTGCCACCAGTGATCCGGGGGGGGGTCGTGCAGATACGCAGTATTTT
cdr3_aa: CATSDPGGGRADTQYF
v_call: TRBV24-1
d_call: TRBD2
cdr3_length: 16
j_call: TRBJ2-3
clone_size: once

cdr3_nt: TGTGCCAGCAGCGCTGGGGACAACGCCAGCGAGCAGTTCTTC
cdr3_aa: CASSAGDNASEQFF
v_call: TRBV9
d_call: .
cdr3_length: 14
j_call: TRBJ2-1
clone_size: .

cdr3_nt: TGTGCCAGCAGCTTAGATTTCGCGGCGGCCTACGAGCAGTACTTC
cdr3_aa: CASSLDFAAAYEQYF
v_call: TRBV11-2
d_call: .
cdr3_length: 15
j_call: TRBJ2-7
clone_size: .

cdr3_nt: TGTGCCAGTAGTTACGGACACCCGGAAGCCTACGAGCAGTACTTC
cdr3_aa: CASSYGHPEAYEQYF
v_call: TRBV19
d_call: .
cdr3_length: 15
j_call: TRBJ2-7
clone_size: .

cdr3_nt: TGTGCCACCAGTGATCCGGGCAGGGGCCATGGCTACACCTTC
cdr3_aa: CATSDPGRGHGYTF
v_call: TRBV24-1
d_call: .
cdr3_length: 14
j_call: TRBJ1-2
clone_size: .

cdr3_nt: TGTGCCAGCAGCTTATCTAGCGGTGGTATATCCTACAATGAGCAGTTCTTC
cdr3_aa: CASSLSSGGISYNEQFF
v_call: TRBV5-6
d_call: TRBD2
cdr3_length: 17
j_call: TRBJ2-1
clone_size: .

cdr3_nt: TGTGCCAGCAACAACGGGGGACAGGGGTACGAGCAGTACTTC
cdr3_aa: CASNNGGQGYEQYF
v_call: TRBV6-5
d_call: TRBD1
cdr3_length: 14
j_call: TRBJ2-7
clone_size: .

cdr3_nt: TGTGCCACCAGCAGTGATAGGTTGGGGGGGTCCTACGAGCAGTACTTC
cdr3_aa: CATSSDRLGGSYEQYF
v_call: TRBV15
d_call: TRBD2
cdr3_length: 16
j_call: TRBJ2-7
clone_size: .